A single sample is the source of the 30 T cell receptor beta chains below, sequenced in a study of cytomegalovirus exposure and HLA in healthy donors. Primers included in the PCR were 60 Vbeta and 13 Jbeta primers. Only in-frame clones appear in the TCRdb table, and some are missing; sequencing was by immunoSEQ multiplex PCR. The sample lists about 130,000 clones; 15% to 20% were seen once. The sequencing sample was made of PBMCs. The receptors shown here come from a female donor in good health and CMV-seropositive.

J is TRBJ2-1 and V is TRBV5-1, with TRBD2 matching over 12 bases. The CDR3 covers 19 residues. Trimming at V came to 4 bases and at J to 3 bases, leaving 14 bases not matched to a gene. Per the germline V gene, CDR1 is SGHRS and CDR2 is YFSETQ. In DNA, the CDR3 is TGCGCCAGCAGCCCTACCGACCCTAGCGGGGGGGCCCTCTACAATGAGCAGTTCTTC. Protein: CASSPTDPSGGALYNEQFF.

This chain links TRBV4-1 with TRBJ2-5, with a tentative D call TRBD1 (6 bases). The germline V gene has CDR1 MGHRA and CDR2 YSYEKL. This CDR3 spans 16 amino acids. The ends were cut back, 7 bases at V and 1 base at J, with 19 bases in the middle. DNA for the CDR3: TGCGCCAGCACGGCCCGTGGCAGGGGCGTCCAAGAGACCCAGTACTTC. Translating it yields CASTARGRGVQETQYF.

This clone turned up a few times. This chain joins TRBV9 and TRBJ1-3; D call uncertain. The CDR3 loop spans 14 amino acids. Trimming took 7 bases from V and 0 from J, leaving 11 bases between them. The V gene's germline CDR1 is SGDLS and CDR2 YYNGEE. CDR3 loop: CASASATSGNTIYF. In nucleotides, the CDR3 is TGTGCCAGCGCTAGCGCGACCTCTGGAAACACCATATATTTT.

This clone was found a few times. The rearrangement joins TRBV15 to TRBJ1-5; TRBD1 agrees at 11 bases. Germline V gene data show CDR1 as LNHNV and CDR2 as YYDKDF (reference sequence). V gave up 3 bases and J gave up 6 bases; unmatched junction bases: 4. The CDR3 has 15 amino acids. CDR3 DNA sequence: TGTGCCACCAGCAGGGACAGGGGGCTGAGTCAGCCCCAGCATTTT. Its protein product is CATSRDRGLSQPQHF.

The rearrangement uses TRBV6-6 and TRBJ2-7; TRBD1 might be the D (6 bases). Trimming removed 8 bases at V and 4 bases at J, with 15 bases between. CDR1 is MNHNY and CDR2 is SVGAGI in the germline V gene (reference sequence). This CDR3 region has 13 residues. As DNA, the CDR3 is TGTGCCAGCCGATTCGGGACACCTTACGAGCAGTACTTC. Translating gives CASRFGTPYEQYF.

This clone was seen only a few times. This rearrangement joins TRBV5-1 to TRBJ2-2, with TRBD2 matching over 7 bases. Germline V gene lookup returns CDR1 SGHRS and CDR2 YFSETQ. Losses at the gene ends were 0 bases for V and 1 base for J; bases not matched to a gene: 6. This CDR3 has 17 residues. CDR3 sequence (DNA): TGCGCCAGCAGCTTGGAGCCGGGACTAATGAACACCGGGGAGCTGTTTTTT. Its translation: CASSLEPGLMNTGELFF.

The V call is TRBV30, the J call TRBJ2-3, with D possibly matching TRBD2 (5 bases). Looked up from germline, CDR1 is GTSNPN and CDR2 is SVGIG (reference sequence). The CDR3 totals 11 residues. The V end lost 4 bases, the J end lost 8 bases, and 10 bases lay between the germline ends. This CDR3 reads CAWTGGSTQYF. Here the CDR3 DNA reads TGTGCCTGGACCGGTGGGAGTACGCAGTATTTT. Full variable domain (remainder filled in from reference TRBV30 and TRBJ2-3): SQTIHQWPATLVQPVGSPLSLECTVEGTSNPNLYWYRQAAGRGLQLLFYSVGIGQISSEVPQNLSASRPQDRQFILSSKKLLLSDSGFYLCAWTGGSTQYFGPGTRLTVL.

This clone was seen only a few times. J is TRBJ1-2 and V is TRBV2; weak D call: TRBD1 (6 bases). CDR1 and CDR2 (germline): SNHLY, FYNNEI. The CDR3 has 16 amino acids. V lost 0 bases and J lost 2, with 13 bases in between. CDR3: CASSEAGWTENYGYTF. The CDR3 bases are TGTGCCAGCAGTGAAGCGGGATGGACAGAGAACTATGGCTACACCTTC.

CDR3 region: CASSPTSGISTDTQYF. Written as DNA, the CDR3 is TGTGCCAGCAGCCCTACTAGCGGGATAAGCACAGATACGCAGTATTTT. The chain recombines TRBV13 with TRBJ2-3, with 10 bases fitting TRBD2. CDR3 length equals 16 residues. CDR1 PRHDT and CDR2 FYEKMQ come from the germline V gene (reference sequence). Trimming at V came to 5 bases and at J to 0 bases, leaving 5 bases not matched to a gene.

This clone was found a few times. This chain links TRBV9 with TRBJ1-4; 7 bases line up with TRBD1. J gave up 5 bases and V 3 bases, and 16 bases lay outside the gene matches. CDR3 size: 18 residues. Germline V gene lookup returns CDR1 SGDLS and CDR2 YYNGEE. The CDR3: CASSADLQGKGYNEKLFF. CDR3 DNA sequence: TGTGCCAGCAGCGCAGACCTACAGGGGAAGGGATACAATGAAAAACTGTTTTTT.

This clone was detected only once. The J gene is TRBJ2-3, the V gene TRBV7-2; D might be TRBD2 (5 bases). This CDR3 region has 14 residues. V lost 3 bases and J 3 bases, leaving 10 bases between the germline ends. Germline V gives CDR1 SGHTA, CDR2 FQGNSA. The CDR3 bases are TGTGCCAGCAGCTTGGAGAGGAGGACAGATACGCAGTATTTT. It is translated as CASSLERRTDTQYF.

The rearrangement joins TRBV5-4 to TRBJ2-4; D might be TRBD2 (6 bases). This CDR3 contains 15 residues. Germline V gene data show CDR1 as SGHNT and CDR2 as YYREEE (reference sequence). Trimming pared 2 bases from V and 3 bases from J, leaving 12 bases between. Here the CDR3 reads CASSFGGGGKNIQYF. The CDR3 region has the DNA TGTGCCAGCAGCTTTGGGGGAGGCGGCAAAAACATTCAGTACTTC.

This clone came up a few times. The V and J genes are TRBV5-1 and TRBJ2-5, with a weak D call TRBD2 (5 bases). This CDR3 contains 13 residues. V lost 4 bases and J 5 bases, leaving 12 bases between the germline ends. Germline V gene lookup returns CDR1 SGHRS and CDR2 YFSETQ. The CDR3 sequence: CASSPGSGETQYF. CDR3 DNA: TGCGCCAGCAGCCCCGGATCGGGGGAGACCCAGTACTTC.

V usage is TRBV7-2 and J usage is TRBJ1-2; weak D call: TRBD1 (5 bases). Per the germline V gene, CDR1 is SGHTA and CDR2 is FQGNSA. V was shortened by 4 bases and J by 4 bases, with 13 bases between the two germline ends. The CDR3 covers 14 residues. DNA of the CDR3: TGTGCCAGCAGCTCCGACAGACAGAGCTATGGCTACACCTTC. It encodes CASSSDRQSYGYTF. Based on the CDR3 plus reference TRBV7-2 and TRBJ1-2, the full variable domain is GAGVSQSPSNKVTEKGKDVELRCDPISGHTALYWYRQSLGQGLEFLIYFQGNSAPDKSGLPSDRFSAERTGGSVSTLTIQRTQQEDSAVYLCASSSDRQSYGYTFGSGTRLTVV.

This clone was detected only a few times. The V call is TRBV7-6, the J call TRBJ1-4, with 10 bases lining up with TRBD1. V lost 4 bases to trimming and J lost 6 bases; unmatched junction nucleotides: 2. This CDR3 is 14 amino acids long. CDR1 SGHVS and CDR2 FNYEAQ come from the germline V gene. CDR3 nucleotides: TGTGCCAGCAGCTACGGGACAGGGGATGAAAAACTGTTTTTT. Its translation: CASSYGTGDEKLFF.

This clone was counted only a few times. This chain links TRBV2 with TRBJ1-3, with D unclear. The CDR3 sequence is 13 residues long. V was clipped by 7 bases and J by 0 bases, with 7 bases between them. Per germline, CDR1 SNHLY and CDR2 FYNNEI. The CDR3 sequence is CASTVNSGNTIYF. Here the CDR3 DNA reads TGTGCCAGCACCGTTAACTCTGGAAACACCATATATTTT.

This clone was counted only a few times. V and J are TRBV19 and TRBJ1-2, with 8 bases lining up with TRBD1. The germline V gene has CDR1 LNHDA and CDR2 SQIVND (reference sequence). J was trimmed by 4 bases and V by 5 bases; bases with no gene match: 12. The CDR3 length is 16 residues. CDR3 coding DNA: TGTGCCAGTAGTCCACCGGGACAGGCATGGGTCTATGGCTACACCTTC. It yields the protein CASSPPGQAWVYGYTF.

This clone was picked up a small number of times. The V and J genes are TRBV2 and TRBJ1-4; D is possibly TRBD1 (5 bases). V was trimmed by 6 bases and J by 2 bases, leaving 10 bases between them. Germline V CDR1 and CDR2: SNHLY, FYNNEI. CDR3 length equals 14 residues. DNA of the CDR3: TGTGCCAGCAGGCGGACAAGGACTAATGAAAAACTGTTTTTT. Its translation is CASRRTRTNEKLFF.

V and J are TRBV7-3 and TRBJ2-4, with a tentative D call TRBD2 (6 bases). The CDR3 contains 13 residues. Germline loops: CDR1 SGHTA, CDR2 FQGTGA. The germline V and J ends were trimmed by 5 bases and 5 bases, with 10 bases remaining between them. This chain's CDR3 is CASSPGEQNIQYF. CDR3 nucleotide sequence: TGTGCCAGCAGCCCGGGGGAGCAAAACATTCAGTACTTC.

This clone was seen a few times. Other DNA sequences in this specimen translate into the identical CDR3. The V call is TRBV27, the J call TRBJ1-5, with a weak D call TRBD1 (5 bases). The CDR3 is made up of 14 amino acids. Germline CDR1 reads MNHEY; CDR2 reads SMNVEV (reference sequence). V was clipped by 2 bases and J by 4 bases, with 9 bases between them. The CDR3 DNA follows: TGTGCCAGCAGTTTAGTCGGGGGGAATCAGCCCCAGCATTTT. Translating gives CASSLVGGNQPQHF.

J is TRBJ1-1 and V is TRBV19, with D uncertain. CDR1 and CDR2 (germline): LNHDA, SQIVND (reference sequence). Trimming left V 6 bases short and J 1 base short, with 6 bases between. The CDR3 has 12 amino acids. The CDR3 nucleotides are TGTGCCAGTAGGGAGGGGAACACTGAAGCTTTCTTT. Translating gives CASREGNTEAFF.

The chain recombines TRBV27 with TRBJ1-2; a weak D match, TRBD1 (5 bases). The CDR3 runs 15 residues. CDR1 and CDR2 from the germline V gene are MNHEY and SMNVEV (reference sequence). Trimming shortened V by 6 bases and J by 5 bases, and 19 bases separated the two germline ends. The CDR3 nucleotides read TGTGCCAGCAGGTCCGATAAAGGGCGGGGGTATGGCTACACCTTC. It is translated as CASRSDKGRGYGYTF.

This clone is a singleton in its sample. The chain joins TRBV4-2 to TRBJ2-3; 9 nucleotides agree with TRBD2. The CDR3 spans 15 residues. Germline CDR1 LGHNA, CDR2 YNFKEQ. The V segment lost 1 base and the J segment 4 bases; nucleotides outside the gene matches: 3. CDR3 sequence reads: CASSQGGGASDTQYF. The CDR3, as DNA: TGTGCCAGCAGCCAAGGCGGGGGGGCTTCAGATACGCAGTATTTT.

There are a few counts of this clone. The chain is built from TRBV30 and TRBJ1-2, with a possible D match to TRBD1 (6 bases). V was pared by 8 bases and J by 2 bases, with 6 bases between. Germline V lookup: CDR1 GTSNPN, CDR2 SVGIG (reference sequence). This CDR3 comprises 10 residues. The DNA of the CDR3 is TGTGCCGGGGGCAACTATGGCTACACCTTC. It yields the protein CAGGNYGYTF.

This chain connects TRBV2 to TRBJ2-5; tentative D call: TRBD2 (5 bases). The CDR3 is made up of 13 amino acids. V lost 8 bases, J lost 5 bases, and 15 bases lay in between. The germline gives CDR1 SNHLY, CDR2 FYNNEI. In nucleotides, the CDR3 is TGTGCCAGCCGGCAAGAGGGTGGGGAGACCCAGTACTTC. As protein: CASRQEGGETQYF.

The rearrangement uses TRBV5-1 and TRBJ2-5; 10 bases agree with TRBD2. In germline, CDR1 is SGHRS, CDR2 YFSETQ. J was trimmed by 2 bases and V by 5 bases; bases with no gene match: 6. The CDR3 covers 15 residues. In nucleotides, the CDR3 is TGCGCCAGCAGTCCTTCTAGCGGGGGACAAGAGACCCAGTACTTC. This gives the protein CASSPSSGGQETQYF. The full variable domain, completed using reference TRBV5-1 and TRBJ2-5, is KAGVTQTPRYLIKTRGQQVTLSCSPISGHRSVSWYQQTPGQGLQFLFEYFSETQRNKGNFPGRFSGRQFSNSRSEMNVSTLELGDSALYLCASSPSSGGQETQYFGPGTRLLVL.

In DNA, the CDR3 is TGCGCCAGCTTAACGGTTAGTCAGCCCCAGCATTTT. Amino acids: CASLTVSQPQHF. The chain links TRBV5-1 to TRBJ1-5; D gene unclear. The CDR3 totals 12 residues. With 7 bases removed from V and 6 bases from J, the gap between germline ends came to 11 bases. Germline lookup yields CDR1 SGHRS and CDR2 YFSETQ.

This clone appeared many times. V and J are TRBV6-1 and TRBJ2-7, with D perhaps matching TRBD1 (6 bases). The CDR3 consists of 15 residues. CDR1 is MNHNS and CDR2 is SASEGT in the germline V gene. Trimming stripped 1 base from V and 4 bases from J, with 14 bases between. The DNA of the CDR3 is TGTGCCAGCAGTGAAGGGGGGACAAGGATTTACGAGCAGTACTTC. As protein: CASSEGGTRIYEQYF.

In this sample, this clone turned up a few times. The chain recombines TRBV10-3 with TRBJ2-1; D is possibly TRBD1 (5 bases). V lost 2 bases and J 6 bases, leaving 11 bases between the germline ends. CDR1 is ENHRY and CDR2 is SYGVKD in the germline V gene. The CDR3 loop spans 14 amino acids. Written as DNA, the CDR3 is TGTGCCATCAGTGAGAGCTTTGGGGCCAATGAGCAGTTCTTC. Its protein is CAISESFGANEQFF.

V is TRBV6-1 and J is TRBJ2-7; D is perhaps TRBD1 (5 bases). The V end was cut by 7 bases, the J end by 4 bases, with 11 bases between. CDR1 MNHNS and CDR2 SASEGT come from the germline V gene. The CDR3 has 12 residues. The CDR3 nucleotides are TGTGCCAGCAAAAAACAGGTTTACGAGCAGTACTTC. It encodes CASKKQVYEQYF.